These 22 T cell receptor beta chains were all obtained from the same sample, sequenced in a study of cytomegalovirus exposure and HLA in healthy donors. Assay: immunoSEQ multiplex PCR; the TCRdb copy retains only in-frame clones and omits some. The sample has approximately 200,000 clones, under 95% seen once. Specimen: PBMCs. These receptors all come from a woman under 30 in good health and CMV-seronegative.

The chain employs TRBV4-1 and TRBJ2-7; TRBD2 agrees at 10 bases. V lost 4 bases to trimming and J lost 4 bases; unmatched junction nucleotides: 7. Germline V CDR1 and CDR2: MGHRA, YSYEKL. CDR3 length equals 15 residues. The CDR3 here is CASSLAGGVRYEQYF. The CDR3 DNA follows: TGCGCCAGCAGCCTAGCGGGAGGCGTCCGGTACGAGCAGTACTTC.

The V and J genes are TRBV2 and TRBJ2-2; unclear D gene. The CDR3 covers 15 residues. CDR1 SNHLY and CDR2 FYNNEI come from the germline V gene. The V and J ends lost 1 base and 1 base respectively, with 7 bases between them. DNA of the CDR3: TGTGCCAGCAGTGAAGACCCAGAGAACACCGGGGAGCTGTTTTTT. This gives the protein CASSEDPENTGELFF.

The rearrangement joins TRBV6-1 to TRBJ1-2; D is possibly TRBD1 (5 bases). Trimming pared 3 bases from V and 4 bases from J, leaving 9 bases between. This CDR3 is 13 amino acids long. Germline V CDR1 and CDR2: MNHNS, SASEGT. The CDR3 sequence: CASSEGGGYGYTF. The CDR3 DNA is TGTGCCAGCAGTGAGGGGGGAGGCTATGGCTACACCTTC.

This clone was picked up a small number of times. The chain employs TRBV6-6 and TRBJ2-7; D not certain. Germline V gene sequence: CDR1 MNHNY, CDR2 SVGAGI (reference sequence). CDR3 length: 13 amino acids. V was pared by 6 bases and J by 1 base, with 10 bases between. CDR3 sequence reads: CASRLDGSYEQYF. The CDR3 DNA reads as TGTGCCAGCAGGCTAGACGGGTCCTACGAGCAGTACTTC.

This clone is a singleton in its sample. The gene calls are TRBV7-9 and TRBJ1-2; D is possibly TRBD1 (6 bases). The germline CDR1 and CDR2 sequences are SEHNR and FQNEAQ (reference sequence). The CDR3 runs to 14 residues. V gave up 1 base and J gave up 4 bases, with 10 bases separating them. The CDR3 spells CASSLGTGTYGYTF. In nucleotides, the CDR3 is TGTGCCAGCAGCTTAGGTACAGGGACCTATGGCTACACCTTC.

Here the CDR3 reads CASSTGQASYNSPLHF. CDR3 coding DNA: TGCGCCAGCAGCACCGGACAGGCCTCCTATAATTCACCCCTCCACTTT. The rearrangement joins TRBV5-1 to TRBJ1-6, with 7 bases identical to TRBD1. Germline assignment: CDR1 SGHRS and CDR2 YFSETQ. V trimming: 4 bases; J trimming: 0 bases; junction bases outside the gene matches: 4. This CDR3 is 16 amino acids long.

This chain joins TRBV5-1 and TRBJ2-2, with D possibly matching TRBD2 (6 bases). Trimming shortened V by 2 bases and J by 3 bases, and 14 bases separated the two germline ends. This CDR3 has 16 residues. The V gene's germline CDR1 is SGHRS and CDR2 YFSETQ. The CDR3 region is CASSLSPGVDTGELFF. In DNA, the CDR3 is TGCGCCAGCAGCTTATCACCGGGAGTAGACACCGGGGAGCTGTTTTTT.

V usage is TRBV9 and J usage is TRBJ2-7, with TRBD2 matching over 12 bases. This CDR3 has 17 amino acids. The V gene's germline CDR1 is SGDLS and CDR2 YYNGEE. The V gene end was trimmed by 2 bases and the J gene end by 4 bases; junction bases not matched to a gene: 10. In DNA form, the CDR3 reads TGTGCCAGCAGCGTCCTAGCGGGAGGGCCCGGAGGGTACGAGCAGTACTTC. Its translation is CASSVLAGGPGGYEQYF.

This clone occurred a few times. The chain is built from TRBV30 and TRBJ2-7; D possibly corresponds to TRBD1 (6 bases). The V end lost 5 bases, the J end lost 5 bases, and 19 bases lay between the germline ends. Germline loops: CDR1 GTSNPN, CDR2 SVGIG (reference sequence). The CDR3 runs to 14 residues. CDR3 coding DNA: TGTGCCTGGGGCGCGGTAAACAGGGCCCACGAGCAGTACTTC. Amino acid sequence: CAWGAVNRAHEQYF.

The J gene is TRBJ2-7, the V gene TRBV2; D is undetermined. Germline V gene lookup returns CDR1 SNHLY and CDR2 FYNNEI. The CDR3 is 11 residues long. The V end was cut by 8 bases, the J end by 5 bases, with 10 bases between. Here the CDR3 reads CASSVGHEQYF. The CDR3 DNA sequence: TGTGCCAGCTCGGTGGGCCACGAGCAGTACTTC.

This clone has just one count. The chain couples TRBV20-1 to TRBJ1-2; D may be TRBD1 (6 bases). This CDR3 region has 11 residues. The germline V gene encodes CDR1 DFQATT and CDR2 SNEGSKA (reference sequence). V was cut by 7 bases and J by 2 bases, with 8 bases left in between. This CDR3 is CSGTGNYGYTF. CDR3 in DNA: TGCAGTGGTACAGGGAACTATGGCTACACCTTC.

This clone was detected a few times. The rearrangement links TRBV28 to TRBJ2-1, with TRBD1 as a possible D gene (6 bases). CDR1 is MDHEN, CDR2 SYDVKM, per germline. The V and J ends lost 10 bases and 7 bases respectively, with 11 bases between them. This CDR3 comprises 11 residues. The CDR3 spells CAIGRGNEQFF. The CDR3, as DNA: TGTGCCATAGGTAGGGGGAATGAGCAGTTCTTC.

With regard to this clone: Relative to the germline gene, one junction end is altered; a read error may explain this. CDR3 loop: CARREREHTDTQYF. CDR3 nucleotide sequence: TGTGCCCGGAGAGAGCGGGAGCACACAGATACGCAGTATTTT. The V and J genes are TRBV30 and TRBJ2-3; 8 nucleotides line up with TRBD2. CDR1 and CDR2 (germline): GTSNPN, SVGIG (reference sequence). The CDR3 is 14 amino acids.

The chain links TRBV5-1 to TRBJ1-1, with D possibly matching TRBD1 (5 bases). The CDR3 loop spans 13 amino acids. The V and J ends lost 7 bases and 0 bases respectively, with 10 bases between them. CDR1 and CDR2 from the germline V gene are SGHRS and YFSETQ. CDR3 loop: CASLQDVNTEAFF. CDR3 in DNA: TGCGCCAGCCTACAGGATGTGAACACTGAAGCTTTCTTT.

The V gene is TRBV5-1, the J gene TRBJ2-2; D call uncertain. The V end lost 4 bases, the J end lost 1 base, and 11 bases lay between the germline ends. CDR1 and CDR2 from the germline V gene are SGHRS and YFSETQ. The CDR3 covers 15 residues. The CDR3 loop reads CASSPGSWNTGELFF. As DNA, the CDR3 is TGCGCCAGCAGCCCGGGTTCATGGAACACCGGGGAGCTGTTTTTT.

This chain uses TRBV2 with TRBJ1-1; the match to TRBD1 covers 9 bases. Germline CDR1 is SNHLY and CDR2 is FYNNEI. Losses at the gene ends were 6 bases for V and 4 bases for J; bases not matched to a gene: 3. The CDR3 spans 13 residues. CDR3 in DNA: TGTGCCAGCAGCGAGGACAGGGGCACTGAAGCTTTCTTT. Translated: CASSEDRGTEAFF.

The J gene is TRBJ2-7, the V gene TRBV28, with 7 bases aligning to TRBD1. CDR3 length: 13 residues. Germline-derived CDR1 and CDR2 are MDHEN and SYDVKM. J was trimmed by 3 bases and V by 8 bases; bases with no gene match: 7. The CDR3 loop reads CASRGDSDYEQYF. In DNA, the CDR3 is TGTGCCAGCCGAGGGGACAGCGACTACGAGCAGTACTTC.

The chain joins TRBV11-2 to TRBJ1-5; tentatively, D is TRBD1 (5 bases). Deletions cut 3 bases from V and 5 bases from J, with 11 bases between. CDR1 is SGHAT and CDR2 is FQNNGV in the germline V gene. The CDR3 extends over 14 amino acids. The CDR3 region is CASSFGAGDQPQHF. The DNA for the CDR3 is TGTGCCAGCAGCTTCGGGGCGGGGGATCAGCCCCAGCATTTT.

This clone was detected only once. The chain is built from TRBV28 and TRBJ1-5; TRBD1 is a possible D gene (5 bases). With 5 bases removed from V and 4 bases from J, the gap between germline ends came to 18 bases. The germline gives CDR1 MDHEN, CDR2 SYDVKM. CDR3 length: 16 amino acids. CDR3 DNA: TGTGCCAGCAGTGCCCCCACCTGGGACTCAAATCAGCCCCAGCATTTT. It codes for CASSAPTWDSNQPQHF.

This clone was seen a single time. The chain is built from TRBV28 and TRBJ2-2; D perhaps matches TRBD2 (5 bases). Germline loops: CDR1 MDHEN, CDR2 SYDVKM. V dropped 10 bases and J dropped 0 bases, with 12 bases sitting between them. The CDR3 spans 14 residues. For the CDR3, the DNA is TGTGCCATCGGACTGGGAGCGAACACCGGGGAGCTGTTTTTT. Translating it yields CAIGLGANTGELFF. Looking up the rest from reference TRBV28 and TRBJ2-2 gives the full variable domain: DVKVTQSSRYLVKRTGEKVFLECVQDMDHENMFWYRQDPGLGLRLIYFSYDVKMKEKGDIPEGYSVSREKKERFSLILESASTNQTSMYLCAIGLGANTGELFFGEGSRLTVL.

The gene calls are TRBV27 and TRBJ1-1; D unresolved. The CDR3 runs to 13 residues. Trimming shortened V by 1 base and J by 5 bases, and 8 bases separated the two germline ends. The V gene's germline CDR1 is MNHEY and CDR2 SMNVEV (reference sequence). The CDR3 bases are TGTGCCAGCAGTTTATTGAAGGAGACTGAAGCTTTCTTT. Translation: CASSLLKETEAFF.

The CDR3 DNA sequence: TGCGCCAGCAGCTTGACTAGCGGGTCCTATGAGCAGTTCTTC. Translating it yields CASSLTSGSYEQFF. The chain employs TRBV5-1 and TRBJ2-1; TRBD2 agrees at 9 bases. V lost 1 base and J lost 8; bases outside the gene matches: 4. The CDR3 is 14 amino acids. Germline values: CDR1 SGHRS, CDR2 YFSETQ.